The 5 T cell receptor beta chains presented below share a single source sample, sequenced in a study of cytomegalovirus exposure and HLA in healthy donors. Primers included in the PCR were 60 Vbeta and 13 Jbeta primers. The assay was immunoSEQ multiplex PCR, and TCRdb's table has in-frame clones only and misses some. Among some 120,000 clones listed, about 70% were seen once. The source material was PBMCs. The receptors shown here come from a woman aged 35 to 49 in good health and CMV-seropositive.

The V call is TRBV18, the J call TRBJ1-2, with D perhaps TRBD1 (5 bases). This CDR3 region has 13 residues. Trimming shortened V by 6 bases and J by 0 bases, and 8 bases separated the two germline ends. The germline V gene encodes CDR1 KGHSH and CDR2 LQKENI. The CDR3 coding sequence is TGTGCCAGCTCGCTACAGGCTAACTATGGCTACACCTTC. Translated, it gives CASSLQANYGYTF.

The chain couples TRBV30 to TRBJ2-7; TRBD2 is a possible D gene (7 bases). CDR3 length: 13 amino acids. The germline gives CDR1 GTSNPN, CDR2 SVGIG (reference sequence). V was pared by 0 bases and J by 5 bases, with 11 bases between. CDR3 sequence (DNA): TGTGCCTGGAGTGTAGGGGGGGCCGACGAGCAGTACTTC. Protein product: CAWSVGGADEQYF.

The rearrangement joins TRBV23-1 to TRBJ2-7; 9 nucleotides match TRBD1. Being an ORF, TRBV23-1 has a function that is uncertain. The CDR3 consists of 15 residues. V dropped 4 bases and J dropped 3; count of bases not matched to a gene: 7. CDR3 residues: CASSLFEDRGYEQYF. The CDR3 DNA sequence: TGCGCCAGCAGTCTTTTCGAGGACAGGGGCTACGAGCAGTACTTC.

The V gene is TRBV7-9, the J gene TRBJ2-7, with unresolved D. V was clipped by 1 base and J by 5 bases, with 6 bases between them. The CDR3 consists of 12 residues. The germline CDR1 and CDR2 sequences are SEHNR and FQNEAQ (reference sequence). The CDR3 loop is CASSLVADEQYF. The CDR3 region has the DNA TGTGCCAGCAGCTTAGTGGCGGACGAGCAGTACTTC.

The chain is built from TRBV2 and TRBJ2-2, with D possibly being TRBD1 (5 bases). This CDR3 is built from 14 residues. Germline CDR1 is SNHLY and CDR2 is FYNNEI. Trimming cost V 7 bases and J 0 bases, with 9 bases left between them. The CDR3: CASIGAPNTGELFF. CDR3 DNA sequence: TGTGCCAGCATAGGGGCGCCGAACACCGGGGAGCTGTTTTTT.